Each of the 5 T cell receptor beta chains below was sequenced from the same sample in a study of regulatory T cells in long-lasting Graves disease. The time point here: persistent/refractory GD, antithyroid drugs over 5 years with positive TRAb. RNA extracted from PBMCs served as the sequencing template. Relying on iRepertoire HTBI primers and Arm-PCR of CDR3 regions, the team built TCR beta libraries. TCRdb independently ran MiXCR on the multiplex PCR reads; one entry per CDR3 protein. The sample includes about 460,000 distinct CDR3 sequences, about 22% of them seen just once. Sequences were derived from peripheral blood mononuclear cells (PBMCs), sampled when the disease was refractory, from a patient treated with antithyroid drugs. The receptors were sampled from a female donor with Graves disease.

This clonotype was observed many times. CDR3 loop: CATHKETQYF. The DNA for the CDR3 is TGTGCCACACACAAAGAGACCCAGTACTTC. The genes are TRBV2 and TRBJ2-5; D unresolved. Germline V CDR1 and CDR2: SNHLY, FYNNEI. Trimming took 10 bases from V and 3 from J, leaving 6 bases between them. The CDR3 has 10 amino acids.

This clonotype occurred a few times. CDR3 sequence reads: CAWRQESAQYF. DNA for the CDR3: TGTGCCTGGAGACAGGAGAGTGCCCAGTACTTC. V usage is TRBV30 and J usage is TRBJ2-5; weak D call: TRBD1 (5 bases). The CDR3 is 11 amino acids. The germline CDR1 and CDR2 sequences are GTSNPN and SVGIG (reference sequence). V was cut by 3 bases and J by 9 bases, with 11 bases left in between.

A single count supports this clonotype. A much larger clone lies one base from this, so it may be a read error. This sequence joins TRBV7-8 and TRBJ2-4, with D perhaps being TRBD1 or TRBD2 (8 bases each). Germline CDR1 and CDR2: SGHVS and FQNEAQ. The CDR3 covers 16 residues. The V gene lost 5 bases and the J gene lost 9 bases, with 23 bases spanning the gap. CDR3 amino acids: CASSARGRGVISIQYF. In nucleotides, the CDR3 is TGTGCCAGCAGCGCCAGGGGGCGGGGGGTTATCAGCATTCAGTACTTC.

The CDR3 reads CASSLGRAYTGELFF. CDR3 nucleotides: TGTGCCAGCAGCTTAGGGCGAGCATACACCGGGGAGCTGTTTTTT. J is TRBJ2-2 and V is TRBV11-3; no clear D gene. The CDR3 has 15 amino acids. Germline V CDR1 and CDR2: SGHNT, YENEEA. The V and J ends lost 1 base and 3 bases respectively, with 9 bases between them.

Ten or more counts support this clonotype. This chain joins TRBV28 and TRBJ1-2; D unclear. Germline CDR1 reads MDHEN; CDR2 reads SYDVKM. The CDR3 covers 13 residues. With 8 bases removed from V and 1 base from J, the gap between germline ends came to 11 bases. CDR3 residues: CASRTGFNYGYTF. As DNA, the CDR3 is TGTGCCAGCCGGACGGGTTTTAACTATGGCTACACCTTC.